Shown below are 9 T cell receptor beta chains from a single sample sequenced in a study of blood T cell repertoires in COVID-19 (dated by TCRdb to 2020 to 2022). Library generation was performed with the immunoSEQ multiplex PCR assay. TCRdb limited this immuneACCESS table to in-frame rearrangements with V and J called. A share of clones is missing; checked studies link under half to unresolved V genes, and the rest is unexplained. This sample lists tens of thousands of clones; 65% to 90% were detected once. Of the sample, about 48% is held by the ten largest clones. The sample consisted of peripheral blood. These receptors came from a man in his 70s with acute or convalescent COVID-19.

V is TRBV27 and J is TRBJ1-2; possible D gene TRBD1, 5 bases. The V and J ends lost 0 bases and 4 bases respectively, with 6 bases between them. This CDR3 is built from 13 residues. The germline V gene has CDR1 MNHEY and CDR2 SMNVEV (reference sequence). CDR3 loop: CASSLSGVYGYTF. The CDR3 DNA reads TGTGCCAGCAGTTTATCAGGGGTCTATGGCTACACCTTC.

V gene TRBV4-1 combines with J gene TRBJ2-6; the D is unclear. CDR1 and CDR2 (germline): MGHRA, YSYEKL. V was clipped by 1 base and J by 0 bases, with 4 bases between them. This CDR3 comprises 15 residues. In DNA form, the CDR3 reads TGCGCCAGCAGCCAAGGTAACTCTGGGGCCAACGTCCTGACTTTC. Translated: CASSQGNSGANVLTF.

This clone showed up just a few times. V gene TRBV19 combines with J gene TRBJ1-5; D not certain. The CDR3 length is 13 residues. Germline CDR1 and CDR2: LNHDA and SQIVND (reference sequence). V was trimmed by 8 bases and J by 1 base, leaving 9 bases between them. This CDR3 is CASGSWSNQPQHF. CDR3 bases: TGTGCCAGTGGCTCCTGGAGCAATCAGCCCCAGCATTTT.

The CDR3: CASSLVRETGELFF. The CDR3 DNA reads as TGTGCCAGCAGCTTAGTGAGGGAAACCGGGGAGCTGTTTTTT. This chain links TRBV7-2 with TRBJ2-2; tentatively, D is TRBD2 (5 bases). V lost 1 base, J lost 5 bases, and 8 bases lay in between. Germline loops: CDR1 SGHTA, CDR2 FQGNSA. CDR3 length: 14 amino acids.

The chain carries TRBV30 and TRBJ1-2; D unclear. Trimming took off 2 bases at V and 7 bases at J, with 14 bases between the two ends. The CDR3 loop spans 13 amino acids. The germline V gene encodes CDR1 GTSNPN and CDR2 SVGIG (reference sequence). CDR3 loop: CAWSLHTTGGYTF. For the CDR3, the DNA is TGTGCCTGGAGTCTACACACTACCGGTGGCTACACCTTC.

The CDR3 bases are TGTGCCAGCAGCTTGGGTCCCTGGGACAGCAATGAGCAGTTCTTC. It translates to CASSLGPWDSNEQFF. This sequence joins TRBV7-8 and TRBJ2-1; TRBD1 aligns across 7 bases. The CDR3 is 15 amino acids. Losses at the gene ends were 3 bases for V and 6 bases for J; bases not matched to a gene: 8. Germline V gene lookup returns CDR1 SGHVS and CDR2 FQNEAQ.

This clone was recorded once. The chain links TRBV5-6 to TRBJ1-1; D remains ambiguous. The V end lost 4 bases, the J end lost 3 bases, and 7 bases lay between the germline ends. This CDR3 spans 12 amino acids. CDR1 is SGHDT and CDR2 is YYEEEE in the germline V gene. In DNA form, the CDR3 reads TGTGCCAGCAGCATAGAGGACACTGAAGCTTTCTTT. This gives the protein CASSIEDTEAFF. The whole variable domain, filled in from reference TRBV5-6 and TRBJ1-1, reads DAGVTQSPTHLIKTRGQQVTLRCSPKSGHDTVSWYQQALGQGPQFIFQYYEEEERQRGNFPDRFSGHQFPNYSSELNVNALLLGDSALYLCASSIEDTEAFFGQGTRLTVV.

This chain joins TRBV4-2 and TRBJ2-3; TRBD1 is a possible D gene (8 bases). The CDR3 runs to 16 residues. Germline assignment: CDR1 LGHNA and CDR2 YNFKEQ. Trimming took 5 bases from V and 6 from J, leaving 21 bases between them. The chain's CDR3 is CASSSGGGQGSDTQYF. The CDR3 DNA sequence: TGTGCCAGCAGCTCGGGGGGAGGACAGGGATCGGATACGCAGTATTTT.

This chain connects TRBV5-1 to TRBJ1-1; D may be TRBD1 (6 bases). Germline values: CDR1 SGHRS, CDR2 YFSETQ. CDR3 length: 13 residues. Trimming removed 6 bases from V and 12 bases from J, with 21 bases in between. The CDR3 spells CASTRGGASGTFF. The CDR3 nucleotides are TGCGCCAGCACCAGGGGTGGTGCGTCGGGGACTTTCTTT.